Each of the 21 T cell receptor beta chains below was sequenced from the same sample in a study of CD8+ T cells in alopecia areata. After isolation, RNA underwent reverse transcription to generate cDNA as the sequencing template. Only in-frame clones appear in the TCRdb table, and some are missing; sequencing was by immunoSEQ multiplex PCR. The table has approximately 89,000 clones, under 45% seen once. Sequenced material: CD4+ T cells sorted from blood. The receptors were sampled from a human donor with alopecia areata.

The rearrangement joins TRBV29-1 to TRBJ2-7; D unresolved. V lost 1 base to trimming and J lost 3 bases, with 10 bases between them. Germline V gene sequence: CDR1 SQVTM, CDR2 ANQGSEA. The CDR3 runs 13 residues. The chain's CDR3 is CSVEAGTGYEQYF. The CDR3, as DNA: TGCAGCGTTGAAGCAGGCACCGGCTACGAGCAGTACTTC.

By frequency in the sample, this clone is medium-sized. The V and J genes are TRBV7-2 and TRBJ2-1; a weak D match, TRBD2 (5 bases). This CDR3 contains 14 residues. With 1 base removed from V and 7 bases from J, the gap between germline ends came to 11 bases. Germline values: CDR1 SGHTA, CDR2 FQGNSA. This CDR3 is CASSLVLASNEQFF. The DNA for the CDR3 is TGTGCCAGCAGCTTAGTCCTAGCTTCTAATGAGCAGTTCTTC.

This clone was detected once. The chain joins TRBV29-1 to TRBJ1-1, with D unclear. Germline values: CDR1 SQVTM, CDR2 ANQGSEA. This CDR3 has 12 amino acids. V was shortened by 7 bases and J by 5 bases, with 14 bases between the two germline ends. CDR3 sequence reads: CSAERSRTEAFF. Written as DNA, the CDR3 is TGCAGCGCAGAACGGTCCCGGACTGAAGCTTTCTTT.

This CDR3 reads CSVGVDSNNQPQHF. CDR3 nucleotide sequence: TGCAGCGTTGGGGTGGACAGTAACAATCAGCCCCAGCATTTT. V and J are TRBV29-1 and TRBJ1-5, with a weak D call TRBD1 (6 bases). V dropped 4 bases and J dropped 3 bases, with 13 bases sitting between them. There are 14 residues in the CDR3. From germline, CDR1 is SQVTM and CDR2 ANQGSEA.

The V gene is TRBV11-2, the J gene TRBJ2-1; D gene unclear. The ends were cut back, 1 base at V and 5 bases at J, with 6 bases in the middle. CDR1 SGHAT and CDR2 FQNNGV come from the germline V gene. The CDR3 consists of 13 residues. The DNA of the CDR3 is TGTGCCAGCAGCTTAGGGATTCACAATGAGCAGTTCTTC. It specifies CASSLGIHNEQFF. The full variable domain, rest sourced from reference TRBV11-2 and TRBJ2-1, is EAGVAQSPRYKIIEKRQSVAFWCNPISGHATLYWYQQILGQGPKLLIQFQNNGVVDDSQLPKDRFSAERLKGVDSTLKIQPAKLEDSAVYLCASSLGIHNEQFFGPGTRLTVL.

This sequence joins TRBV28 and TRBJ1-2, with D perhaps matching TRBD1 (6 bases). Germline values: CDR1 MDHEN, CDR2 SYDVKM. This CDR3 is 14 amino acids long. V lost 6 bases, J lost 8 bases, and 19 bases lay in between. The CDR3 is CASRPGQLTHGYTF. Here the CDR3 DNA reads TGTGCCAGCAGACCGGGACAACTAACTCACGGCTACACCTTC.

The sample holds a few counts of this clone. This sample also contains other DNA sequences that code for the same CDR3. This chain links TRBV2 with TRBJ2-3; D is undetermined. The V gene's germline CDR1 is SNHLY and CDR2 FYNNEI. This CDR3 spans 11 amino acids. Trimming removed 8 bases from V and 4 bases from J, with 7 bases in between. The CDR3: CASSAADTQYF. CDR3 DNA: TGTGCCAGCTCTGCGGCAGATACGCAGTATTTT.

A remark on this clone: Just one base apart from a much larger clone, this may be a read error. The chain couples TRBV6-6 to TRBJ2-3; D unclear. Germline V CDR1 and CDR2: MNHNY, SVGAGI (reference sequence). With 5 bases removed from V and 0 bases from J, the gap between germline ends came to 0 bases. CDR3 length: 11 amino acids. CDR3 nucleotides: TGTGCCAGCAGTAGCACAGATACGCAGTATTTT. The encoded protein is CASSSTDTQYF.

This chain uses TRBV29-1 with TRBJ2-1; 9 nucleotides match TRBD2. Germline assignment: CDR1 SQVTM and CDR2 ANQGSEA. The CDR3 has 11 amino acids. The J segment lost 9 bases and the V segment lost 6 bases, leaving 3 bases of the junction unmatched. CDR3 sequence: CSVATSGEQFF. The DNA for the CDR3 is TGCAGCGTCGCGACTAGCGGTGAGCAGTTCTTC.

The rearrangement joins TRBV6-5 to TRBJ2-5, with 13 bases matching TRBD2. Germline assignment: CDR1 MNHEY and CDR2 SVGAGI. This CDR3 is built from 14 residues. The junction had 5 bases not matched to a gene; V was cut back by 7 bases and J by 6 bases. The CDR3 protein is CASKWGLAGKTQYF. CDR3 DNA sequence: TGTGCCAGCAAATGGGGACTAGCGGGGAAGACCCAGTACTTC.

This clone was observed a handful of times. The rearrangement uses TRBV5-1 and TRBJ2-3; either TRBD1 or TRBD2 may supply D (5 bases each). Between the trimmed V and J ends, which lost 0 bases and 11 bases, there was a span of 10 bases. The CDR3 extends over 12 amino acids. In germline, CDR1 is SGHRS, CDR2 YFSETQ. The CDR3 protein is CASSLDKGRQYF. CDR3 sequence (DNA): TGCGCCAGCAGCTTGGATAAGGGGAGGCAGTATTTT.

The CDR3 nucleotides read TGTGCCAATGTCCAGGTCGAAGCTTTCTTT. The encoded protein is CANVQVEAFF. V and J are TRBV30 and TRBJ1-1; unclear D gene. Per germline, CDR1 GTSNPN and CDR2 SVGIG (reference sequence). Trimming cost V 8 bases and J 8 bases, with 12 bases left between them. This CDR3 is built from 10 residues. The variable domain in full, completed from reference TRBV30 and TRBJ1-1, reads SQTIHQWPATLVQPVGSPLSLECTVEGTSNPNLYWYRQAAGRGLQLLFYSVGIGQISSEVPQNLSASRPQDRQFILSSKKLLLSDSGFYLCANVQVEAFFGQGTRLTVV.

The chain combines TRBV9 with TRBJ1-1; possible D gene TRBD1, 6 bases. Germline assignment: CDR1 SGDLS and CDR2 YYNGEE. The CDR3 is made up of 15 amino acids. V lost 4 bases and J 3 bases, leaving 16 bases between the germline ends. The chain's CDR3 is CASSTGPRGDTEAFF. In nucleotides, the CDR3 is TGTGCCAGCAGCACCGGACCGAGGGGGGACACTGAAGCTTTCTTT.

This clone was counted only a few times. The chain has TRBV29-1 and TRBJ2-5; D possibly corresponds to TRBD1 (5 bases). V lost 1 base and J 2 bases, leaving 11 bases between the germline ends. This CDR3 has 14 residues. Germline CDR1 and CDR2: SQVTM and ANQGSEA. The CDR3 spells CSVEVDSLQETQYF. The CDR3 DNA reads as TGCAGCGTTGAAGTCGACAGTTTACAAGAGACCCAGTACTTC.

A few counts support this clone. This chain links TRBV19 with TRBJ1-2; D call uncertain. The CDR3 runs to 13 residues. The germline gives CDR1 LNHDA, CDR2 SQIVND (reference sequence). Between the trimmed V and J ends, which lost 3 bases and 2 bases, there was a span of 7 bases. As DNA, the CDR3 is TGTGCCAGTAGTATGACGGGAAACTATGGCTACACCTTC. This codes for CASSMTGNYGYTF.

The rearrangement links TRBV28 to TRBJ2-7, with a weak D call TRBD2 (6 bases). Trimming stripped 2 bases from V and 2 bases from J, with 16 bases between. This CDR3 spans 16 amino acids. Germline CDR1 is MDHEN and CDR2 is SYDVKM. DNA of the CDR3: TGTGCCAGCAGTTTAAGGAGGGTACAGGTGACCTACGAGCAGTACTTC. Translated, it gives CASSLRRVQVTYEQYF.

The chain combines TRBV9 with TRBJ1-6; D is uncertain. The germline gives CDR1 SGDLS, CDR2 YYNGEE. This CDR3 spans 12 amino acids. The ends were cut back, 4 bases at V and 5 bases at J, with 4 bases in the middle. The CDR3 sequence: CASSQDNSPLHF. CDR3 sequence (DNA): TGTGCCAGCAGCCAAGATAATTCACCCCTCCACTTT.

Note on this clone: This specimen includes other DNA sequences encoding the same CDR3. The chain uses TRBV29-1 and TRBJ2-5, with TRBD1 as a possible D gene (5 bases). The ends were cut back, 4 bases at V and 4 bases at J, with 7 bases in the middle. Germline CDR1 SQVTM, CDR2 ANQGSEA. This CDR3 contains 11 residues. The CDR3 nucleotides read TGCAGCGTTGGCCAGGGAGAGACCCAGTACTTC. It specifies CSVGQGETQYF.

The chain employs TRBV29-1 and TRBJ1-4; maybe TRBD1 (5 bases). CDR1 SQVTM and CDR2 ANQGSEA come from the germline V gene. The CDR3 sequence is 13 residues long. Trimming shortened V by 4 bases and J by 5 bases, and 11 bases separated the two germline ends. The CDR3 bases are TGCAGCGTTGGTACAGGACCGAATGAAAAACTGTTTTTT. Protein: CSVGTGPNEKLFF.

This chain links TRBV18 with TRBJ1-2, with D maybe TRBD1 (5 bases). V was clipped by 3 bases and J by 0 bases, with 11 bases between them. The CDR3 is 15 amino acids. Germline CDR1 KGHSH, CDR2 LQKENI. CDR3 nucleotides: TGTGCCAGCTCACCCGGGACTGCAGCTAACTATGGCTACACCTTC. Residues: CASSPGTAANYGYTF.

The chain joins TRBV4-1 to TRBJ1-1, with no clear D. Per the germline V gene, CDR1 is MGHRA and CDR2 is YSYEKL. The length of the CDR3 is 15 residues. V dropped 4 bases and J dropped 3 bases, with 15 bases sitting between them. The CDR3 DNA reads as TGCGCCAGCAGCCTACGCTTCAGATTCGACACTGAAGCTTTCTTT. It specifies CASSLRFRFDTEAFF.